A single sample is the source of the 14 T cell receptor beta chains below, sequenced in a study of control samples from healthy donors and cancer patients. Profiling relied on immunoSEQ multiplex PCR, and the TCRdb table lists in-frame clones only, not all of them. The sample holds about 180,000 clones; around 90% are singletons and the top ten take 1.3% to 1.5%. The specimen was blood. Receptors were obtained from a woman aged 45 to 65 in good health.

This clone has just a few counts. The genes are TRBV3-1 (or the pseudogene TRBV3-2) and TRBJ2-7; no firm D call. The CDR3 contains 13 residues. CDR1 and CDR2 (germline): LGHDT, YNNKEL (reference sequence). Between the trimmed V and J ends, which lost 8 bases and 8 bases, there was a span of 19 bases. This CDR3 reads CASGKGWDMKQYF. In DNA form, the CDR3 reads TGTGCCAGCGGAAAGGGTTGGGATATGAAGCAGTACTTC.

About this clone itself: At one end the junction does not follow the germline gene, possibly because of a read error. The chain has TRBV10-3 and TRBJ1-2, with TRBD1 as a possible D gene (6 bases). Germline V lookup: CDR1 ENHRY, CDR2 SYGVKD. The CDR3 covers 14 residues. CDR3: CAITETGVNYGYTF. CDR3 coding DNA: TGTGCCATCACTGAGACAGGTGTAAACTATGGCTACACCTTC.

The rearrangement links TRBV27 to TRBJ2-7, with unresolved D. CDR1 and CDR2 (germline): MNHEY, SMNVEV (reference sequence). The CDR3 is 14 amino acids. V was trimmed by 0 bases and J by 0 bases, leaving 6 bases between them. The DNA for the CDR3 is TGTGCCAGCAGTTTATCCCGGGTCTCCTACGAGCAGTACTTC. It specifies CASSLSRVSYEQYF.

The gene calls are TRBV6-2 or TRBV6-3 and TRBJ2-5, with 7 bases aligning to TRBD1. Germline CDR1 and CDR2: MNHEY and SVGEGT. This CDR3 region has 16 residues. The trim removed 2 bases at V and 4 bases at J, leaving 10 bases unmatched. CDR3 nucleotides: TGTGCCAGCAGTTACCCAACAGGGGTTTCGGGAGAGACCCAGTACTTC. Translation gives CASSYPTGVSGETQYF.

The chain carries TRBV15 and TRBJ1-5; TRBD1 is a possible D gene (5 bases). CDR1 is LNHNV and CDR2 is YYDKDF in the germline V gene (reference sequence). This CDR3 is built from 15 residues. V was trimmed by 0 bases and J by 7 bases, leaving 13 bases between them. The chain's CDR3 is CATSRDRQLAQPQHF. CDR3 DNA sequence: TGTGCCACCAGCAGAGATCGACAGCTAGCGCAGCCCCAGCATTTT.

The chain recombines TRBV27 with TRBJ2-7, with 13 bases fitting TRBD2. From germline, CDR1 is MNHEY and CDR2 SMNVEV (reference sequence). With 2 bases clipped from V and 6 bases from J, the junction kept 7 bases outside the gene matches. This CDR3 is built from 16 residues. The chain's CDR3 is CASSLRLAGGSFEQYF. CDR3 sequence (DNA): TGTGCCAGCAGTTTAAGACTAGCGGGGGGCTCTTTCGAGCAGTACTTC.

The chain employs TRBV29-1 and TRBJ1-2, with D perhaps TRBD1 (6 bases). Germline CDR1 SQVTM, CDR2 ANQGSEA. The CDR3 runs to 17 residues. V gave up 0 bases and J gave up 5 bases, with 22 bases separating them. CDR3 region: CSVEELMRARGVYGYTF. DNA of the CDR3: TGCAGCGTTGAAGAGTTAATGCGGGCCAGGGGCGTTTATGGCTACACCTTC.

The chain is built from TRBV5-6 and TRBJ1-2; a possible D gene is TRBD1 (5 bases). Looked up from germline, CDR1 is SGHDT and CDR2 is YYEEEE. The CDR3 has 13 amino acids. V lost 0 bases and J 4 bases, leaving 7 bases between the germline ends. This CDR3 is CASSLVGGYGYTF. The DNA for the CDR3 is TGTGCCAGCAGCTTGGTTGGGGGCTATGGCTACACCTTC.

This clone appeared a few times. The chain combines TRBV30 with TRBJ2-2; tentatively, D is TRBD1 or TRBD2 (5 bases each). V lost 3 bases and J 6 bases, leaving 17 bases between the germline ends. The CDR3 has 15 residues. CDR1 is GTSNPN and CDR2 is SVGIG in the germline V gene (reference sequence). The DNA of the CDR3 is TGTGCCTGGAGAGGACGCGGAAGAGGGGCCGGGGAGCTGTTTTTT. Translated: CAWRGRGRGAGELFF.

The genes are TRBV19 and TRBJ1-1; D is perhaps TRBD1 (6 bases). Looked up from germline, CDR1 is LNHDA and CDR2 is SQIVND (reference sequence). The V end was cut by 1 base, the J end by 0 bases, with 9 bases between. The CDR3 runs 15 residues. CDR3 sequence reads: CASSIGWTVNTEAFF. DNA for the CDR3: TGTGCCAGTAGTATAGGGTGGACAGTGAACACTGAAGCTTTCTTT. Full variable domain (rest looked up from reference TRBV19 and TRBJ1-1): DGGITQSPKYLFRKEGQNVTLSCEQNLNHDAMYWYRQDPGQGLRLIYYSQIVNDFQKGDIAEGYSVSREKKESFPLTVTSAQKNPTAFYLCASSIGWTVNTEAFFGQGTRLTVV.

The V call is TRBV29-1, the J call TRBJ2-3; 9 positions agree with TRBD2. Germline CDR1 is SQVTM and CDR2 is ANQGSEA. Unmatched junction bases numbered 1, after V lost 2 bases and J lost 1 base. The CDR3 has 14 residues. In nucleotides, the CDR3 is TGCAGCGTTGAACGACTAGCGGGCACAGATACGCAGTATTTT. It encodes CSVERLAGTDTQYF.

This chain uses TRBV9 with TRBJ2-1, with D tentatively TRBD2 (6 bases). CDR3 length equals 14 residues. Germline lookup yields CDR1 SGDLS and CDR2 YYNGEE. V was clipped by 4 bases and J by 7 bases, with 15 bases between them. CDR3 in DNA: TGTGCCAGCAGCCCCCGGATAGCGGAGAATGAGCAGTTCTTC. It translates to CASSPRIAENEQFF.

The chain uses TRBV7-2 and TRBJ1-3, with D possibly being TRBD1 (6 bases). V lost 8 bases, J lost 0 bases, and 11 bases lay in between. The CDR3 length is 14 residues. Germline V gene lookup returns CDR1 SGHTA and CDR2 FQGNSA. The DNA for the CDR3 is TGTGCCAGCGGGGGGGCCAGCTCTGGAAACACCATATATTTT. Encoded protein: CASGGASSGNTIYF.

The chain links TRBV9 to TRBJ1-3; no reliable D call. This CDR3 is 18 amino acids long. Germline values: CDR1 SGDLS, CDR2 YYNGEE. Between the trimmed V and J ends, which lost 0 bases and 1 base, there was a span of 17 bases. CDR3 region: CASSVAPVESWSGNTIYF. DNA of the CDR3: TGTGCCAGCAGCGTAGCTCCAGTCGAGTCCTGGTCTGGAAACACCATATATTTT.